The 20 T cell receptor beta chains below all came from one sample that was sequenced in a study of blood T cell repertoires in COVID-19. Repertoires were generated with immunoSEQ multiplex PCR, while TCRdb's copy carries only in-frame clones and drops some. Among a few hundred thousand clones listed, 88% were seen once. Sequencing input: PBMCs or T cells enriched from blood (not recorded which). These TCRs come from a woman aged 18 to 35 who had been exposed to COVID-19.

This sequence joins TRBV25-1 and TRBJ2-7; 9 positions match TRBD1. The CDR3 covers 14 residues. V lost 5 bases to trimming and J lost 4 bases; unmatched junction nucleotides: 6. The V gene's germline CDR1 is MGHDK and CDR2 SYGVNS. CDR3 loop: CASSTGTGRYEQYF. The CDR3 coding sequence is TGTGCCAGCAGTACTGGGACAGGGAGGTACGAGCAGTACTTC.

The J gene is TRBJ1-6, the V gene TRBV5-1; unclear D gene. Germline assignment: CDR1 SGHRS and CDR2 YFSETQ. The CDR3 totals 16 residues. With 0 bases removed from V and 2 bases from J, the gap between germline ends came to 9 bases. The DNA of the CDR3 is TGCGCCAGCAGCTTGGGTCAGGAAACCTATAATTCACCCCTCCACTTT. Translating gives CASSLGQETYNSPLHF. Together with reference TRBV5-1 and TRBJ1-6, the CDR3 gives the full variable domain: KAGVTQTPRYLIKTRGQQVTLSCSPISGHRSVSWYQQTPGQGLQFLFEYFSETQRNKGNFPGRFSGRQFSNSRSEMNVSTLELGDSALYLCASSLGQETYNSPLHFGNGTRLTVT.

This clone appeared a single time. The chain recombines TRBV10-3 with TRBJ2-7; D not resolved. CDR3 length equals 13 residues. Germline lookup yields CDR1 ENHRY and CDR2 SYGVKD. V was clipped by 1 base and J by 3 bases, with 7 bases between them. Written as DNA, the CDR3 is TGTGCCATCAGTGAGTTTCTAGGCTACGAGCAGTACTTC. As protein: CAISEFLGYEQYF.

The rearrangement joins TRBV19 to TRBJ2-4, with 7 nucleotides matching TRBD2. CDR1 and CDR2 (germline): LNHDA, SQIVND (reference sequence). This CDR3 region has 15 residues. The trim removed 6 bases at V and 1 base at J, leaving 6 bases unmatched. The CDR3 is CASSPLGGAKNIQYF. The CDR3, as DNA: TGTGCCAGTAGCCCCTTGGGGGGGGCCAAAAACATTCAGTACTTC.

The rearrangement uses TRBV15 and TRBJ2-2, with D perhaps matching TRBD1 (5 bases). This CDR3 region has 14 residues. V shed 1 base and J shed 8 bases, with 11 bases lying between them. Germline V CDR1 and CDR2: LNHNV, YYDKDF (reference sequence). The DNA for the CDR3 is TGTGCCACCAGCAGAGTCCTTGGGGCAGGGGAGCTGTTTTTT. This translates into CATSRVLGAGELFF.

The rearrangement uses TRBV14 and TRBJ1-1; perhaps TRBD1 as D (6 bases). The V end was cut by 0 bases, the J end by 2 bases, with 7 bases between. Germline V lookup: CDR1 SGHDN, CDR2 FVKESK. This CDR3 contains 14 residues. The CDR3 protein is CASSQEQGNTEAFF. In DNA form, the CDR3 reads TGTGCCAGCAGCCAAGAACAGGGAAACACTGAAGCTTTCTTT.

The chain employs TRBV6-5 and TRBJ2-7, with TRBD1 identical over 7 bases. V dropped 2 bases and J dropped 2; count of bases not matched to a gene: 6. Germline-derived CDR1 and CDR2 are MNHEY and SVGAGI. This CDR3 contains 15 residues. Here the CDR3 DNA reads TGTGCCAGCAGTTACACAACGGACAGGACCTACGAGCAGTACTTC. Amino acids: CASSYTTDRTYEQYF.

This clone has a single count. This sequence joins TRBV6-9 and TRBJ1-2, with a tentative D call TRBD1 (5 bases). Germline CDR1 reads MNHGY; CDR2 reads SVAAGI. V was pared by 2 bases and J by 7 bases, with 14 bases between. CDR3 length: 14 residues. The CDR3 loop reads CASSYPGVASGYTF. The DNA of the CDR3 is TGTGCCAGCAGTTATCCGGGGGTAGCTTCTGGCTACACCTTC.

V gene TRBV29-1 combines with J gene TRBJ2-1; 10 bases fit TRBD1. Trimming removed 6 bases from V and 8 bases from J; junction bases left unmatched: 1. Germline assignment: CDR1 SQVTM and CDR2 ANQGSEA. CDR3 size: 11 residues. CDR3 amino acids: CSVGQGYEQFF. In nucleotides, the CDR3 is TGCAGCGTGGGACAGGGGTATGAGCAGTTCTTC.

The V gene is TRBV2, the J gene TRBJ2-4; possibly TRBD2 for D (7 bases). The length of the CDR3 is 15 residues. Trimming removed 8 bases at V and 3 bases at J, with 17 bases between. The germline V gene has CDR1 SNHLY and CDR2 FYNNEI. The CDR3 DNA follows: TGTGCCAGCCAGGGGCGGGAGCTTGACAAAAACATTCAGTACTTC. It encodes CASQGRELDKNIQYF. Full variable domain (rest looked up from reference TRBV2 and TRBJ2-4): EPEVTQTPSHQVTQMGQEVILRCVPISNHLYFYWYRQILGQKVEFLVSFYNNEISEKSEIFDDQFSVERPDGSNFTLKIRSTKLEDSAMYFCASQGRELDKNIQYFGAGTRLSVL.

The CDR3 nucleotides are TGTGCCAGCAGTACCCGAGGGGGAGAAAACGATTACGAGCAGTACTTC. Its translation: CASSTRGGENDYEQYF. This chain uses TRBV27 with TRBJ2-7; a possible D gene is TRBD1 (6 bases). CDR1 and CDR2 from the germline V gene are MNHEY and SMNVEV (reference sequence). The CDR3 covers 16 residues. Between the trimmed V and J ends, which lost 5 bases and 4 bases, there was a span of 21 bases.

In this sample, this clone turned up once. The chain employs TRBV2 and TRBJ2-5; 11 bases are shared with TRBD1. Germline V lookup: CDR1 SNHLY, CDR2 FYNNEI. Germline trimming cut 8 bases from V and 5 bases from J; bases unmatched to any gene: 13. The CDR3 contains 16 residues. The chain's CDR3 is CASRGGRTGGGETQYF. In nucleotides, the CDR3 is TGTGCCAGCCGAGGAGGAAGGACAGGGGGCGGGGAGACCCAGTACTTC.

The chain recombines TRBV7-8 with TRBJ2-3; D is unclear. The CDR3 has 14 amino acids. Germline V CDR1 and CDR2: SGHVS, FQNEAQ. V shed 3 bases and J shed 7 bases, with 14 bases lying between them. CDR3 DNA: TGTGCCAGCAGCTTTCCCGACACCAGAAATACGCAGTATTTT. Residues: CASSFPDTRNTQYF. Combining the CDR3 with reference TRBV7-8 and TRBJ2-3 gives the whole variable domain GAGVSQSPRYKVAKRGQDVALRCDPISGHVSLFWYQQALGQGPEFLTYFQNEAQLDKSGLPSDRFFAERPEGSVSTLKIQRTQQEDSAVYLCASSFPDTRNTQYFGPGTRLTVL.

The chain is built from TRBV19 and TRBJ1-1, with 8 bases aligning to TRBD1. V lost 5 bases, J lost 2 bases, and 7 bases stayed unmatched. The CDR3 runs 15 residues. CDR1 and CDR2 from the germline V gene are LNHDA and SQIVND (reference sequence). Here the CDR3 reads CASSPRDRLNTEAFF. As DNA, the CDR3 is TGTGCCAGTAGTCCGCGGGACAGGTTAAACACTGAAGCTTTCTTT.

The CDR3 region has the DNA TGTGCCAGCAGCTTAATGGGCGGGGTTAATGAAAAACTGTTTTTT. It yields the protein CASSLMGGVNEKLFF. V and J are TRBV7-2 and TRBJ1-4; D is unresolved. V lost 2 bases and J lost 4, with 11 bases in between. The germline gives CDR1 SGHTA, CDR2 FQGNSA. The CDR3 covers 15 residues.

The chain uses TRBV3-1 (or the pseudogene TRBV3-2) and TRBJ1-1; D possibly corresponds to TRBD1 (5 bases). Per the germline V gene, CDR1 is LGHDT and CDR2 is YNNKEL (reference sequence). Trimming pared 4 bases from V and 0 bases from J, leaving 9 bases between. The CDR3 is 14 residues long. Here the CDR3 DNA reads TGTGCCAGCAGCCCACAGGTGATGAACACTGAAGCTTTCTTT. Amino acid sequence: CASSPQVMNTEAFF.

This sequence joins TRBV27 and TRBJ2-5; TRBD2 matches 7 bases. The CDR3 has 13 residues. V lost 6 bases, J lost 9 bases, and 10 bases stayed unmatched. In germline, CDR1 is MNHEY, CDR2 SMNVEV (reference sequence). This CDR3 is CASSVRGVTSQYF. CDR3 coding DNA: TGTGCCAGCAGCGTCCGGGGGGTGACGTCCCAGTACTTC.

In nucleotides, the CDR3 is TGTGCCAGCAGACCCGACAGAACAACTAATGAAAAACTGTTTTTT. Its protein is CASRPDRTTNEKLFF. This chain links TRBV6-5 with TRBJ1-4; possibly TRBD1 for D (5 bases). V lost 6 bases and J 0 bases, leaving 11 bases between the germline ends. The CDR3 length is 15 residues. Germline assignment: CDR1 MNHEY and CDR2 SVGAGI.

This clone was recorded only once. This chain connects TRBV2 to TRBJ1-2; D unclear. Trimming pared 5 bases from V and 8 bases from J, leaving 6 bases between. CDR3 length equals 10 residues. CDR1 is SNHLY and CDR2 is FYNNEI in the germline V gene. CDR3 residues: CASSRWGYTF. DNA of the CDR3: TGTGCCAGCAGTCGGTGGGGCTACACCTTC.

The V call is TRBV6-4, the J call TRBJ2-2; 10 bases line up with TRBD1. Germline V lookup: CDR1 MRHNA, CDR2 SNTAGT. The CDR3 loop spans 15 amino acids. With 5 bases clipped from V and 6 bases from J, the junction kept 6 bases outside the gene matches. The chain's CDR3 is CASSTGQGFSGELFF. The CDR3 nucleotides read TGTGCCAGCAGTACGGGACAGGGGTTTTCCGGGGAGCTGTTTTTT.